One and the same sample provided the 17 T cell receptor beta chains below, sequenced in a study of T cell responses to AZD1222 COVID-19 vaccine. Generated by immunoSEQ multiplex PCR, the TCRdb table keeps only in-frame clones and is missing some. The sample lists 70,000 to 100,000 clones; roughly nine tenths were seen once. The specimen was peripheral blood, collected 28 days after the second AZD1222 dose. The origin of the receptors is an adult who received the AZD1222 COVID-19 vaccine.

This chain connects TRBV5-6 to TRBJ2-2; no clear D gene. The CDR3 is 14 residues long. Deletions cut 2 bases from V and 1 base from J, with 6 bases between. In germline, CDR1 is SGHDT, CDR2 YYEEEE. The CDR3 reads CASSFYVNTGELFF. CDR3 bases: TGTGCCAGCAGCTTCTACGTGAACACCGGGGAGCTGTTTTTT. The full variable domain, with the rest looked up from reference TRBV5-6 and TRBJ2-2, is DAGVTQSPTHLIKTRGQQVTLRCSPKSGHDTVSWYQQALGQGPQFIFQYYEEEERQRGNFPDRFSGHQFPNYSSELNVNALLLGDSALYLCASSFYVNTGELFFGEGSRLTVL.

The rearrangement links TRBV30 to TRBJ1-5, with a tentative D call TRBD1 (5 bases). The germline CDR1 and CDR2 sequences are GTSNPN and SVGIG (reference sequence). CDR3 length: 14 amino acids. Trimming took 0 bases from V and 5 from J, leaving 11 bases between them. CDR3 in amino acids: CAWSVRGVHQPQHF. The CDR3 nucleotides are TGTGCCTGGAGTGTACGGGGGGTTCATCAGCCCCAGCATTTT.

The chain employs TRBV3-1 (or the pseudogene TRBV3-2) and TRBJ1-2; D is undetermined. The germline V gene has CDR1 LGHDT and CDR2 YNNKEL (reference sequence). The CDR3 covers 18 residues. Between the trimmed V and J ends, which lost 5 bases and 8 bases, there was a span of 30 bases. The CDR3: CASSSNLPGSTPLGGYTF. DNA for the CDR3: TGTGCCAGCAGCTCCAACTTACCGGGATCGACGCCGTTGGGCGGCTACACCTTC.

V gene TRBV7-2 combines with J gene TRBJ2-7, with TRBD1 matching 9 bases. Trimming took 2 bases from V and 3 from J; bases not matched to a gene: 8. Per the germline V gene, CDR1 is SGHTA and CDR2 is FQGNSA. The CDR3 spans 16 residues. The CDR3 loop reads CASSLTPGQGNYEQYF. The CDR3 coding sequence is TGTGCCAGCAGCTTAACTCCGGGACAGGGTAACTACGAGCAGTACTTC.

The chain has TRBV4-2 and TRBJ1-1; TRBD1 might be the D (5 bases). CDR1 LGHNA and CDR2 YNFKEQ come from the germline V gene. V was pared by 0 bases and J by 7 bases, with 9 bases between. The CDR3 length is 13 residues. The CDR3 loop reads CASSQDRVGEAFF. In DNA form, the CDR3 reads TGTGCCAGCAGCCAAGACAGGGTCGGTGAAGCTTTCTTT.

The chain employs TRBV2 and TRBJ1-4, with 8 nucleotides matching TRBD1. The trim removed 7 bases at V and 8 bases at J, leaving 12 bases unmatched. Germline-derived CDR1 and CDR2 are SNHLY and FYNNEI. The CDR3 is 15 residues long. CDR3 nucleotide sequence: TGTGCCAGCACCATACATCAGGGGGCGGGGGAAAAACTGTTTTTT. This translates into CASTIHQGAGEKLFF.

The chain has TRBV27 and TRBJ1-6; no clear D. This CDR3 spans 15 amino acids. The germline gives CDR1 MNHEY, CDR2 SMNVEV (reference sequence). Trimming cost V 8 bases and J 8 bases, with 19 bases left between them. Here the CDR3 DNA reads TGTGCCAGCGGTTCCCCAGCAGCCGGACATTCACCCCTCCACTTT. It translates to CASGSPAAGHSPLHF.

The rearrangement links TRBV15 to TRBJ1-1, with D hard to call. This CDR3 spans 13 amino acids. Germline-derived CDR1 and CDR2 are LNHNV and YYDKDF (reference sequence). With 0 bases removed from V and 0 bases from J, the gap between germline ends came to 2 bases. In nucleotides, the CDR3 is TGTGCCACCAGCAGAGATTTGAACACTGAAGCTTTCTTT. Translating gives CATSRDLNTEAFF.

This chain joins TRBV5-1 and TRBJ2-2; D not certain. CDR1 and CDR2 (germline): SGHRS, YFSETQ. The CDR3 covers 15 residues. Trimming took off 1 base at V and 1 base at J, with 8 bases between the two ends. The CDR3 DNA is TGCGCCAGCAGCTTGATTCCCGGGAACACCGGGGAGCTGTTTTTT. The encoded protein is CASSLIPGNTGELFF.

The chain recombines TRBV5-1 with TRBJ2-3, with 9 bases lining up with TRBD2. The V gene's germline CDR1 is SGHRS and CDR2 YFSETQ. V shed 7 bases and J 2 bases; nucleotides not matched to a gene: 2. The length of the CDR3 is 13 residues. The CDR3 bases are TGCGCCAGCGGGACTAGCACCACAGATACGCAGTATTTT. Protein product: CASGTSTTDTQYF.

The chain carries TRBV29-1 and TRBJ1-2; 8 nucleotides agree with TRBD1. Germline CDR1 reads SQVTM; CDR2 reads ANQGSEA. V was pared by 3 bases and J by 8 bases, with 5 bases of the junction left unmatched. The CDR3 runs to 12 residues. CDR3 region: CSVDRGRTGYTF. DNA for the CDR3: TGCAGCGTTGACAGGGGGCGTACGGGCTACACCTTC. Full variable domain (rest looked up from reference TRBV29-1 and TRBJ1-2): SAVISQKPSRDICQRGTSLTIQCQVDSQVTMMFWYRQQPGQSLTLIATANQGSEATYESGFVIDKFPISRPNLTFSTLTVSNMSPEDSSIYLCSVDRGRTGYTFGSGTRLTVV.

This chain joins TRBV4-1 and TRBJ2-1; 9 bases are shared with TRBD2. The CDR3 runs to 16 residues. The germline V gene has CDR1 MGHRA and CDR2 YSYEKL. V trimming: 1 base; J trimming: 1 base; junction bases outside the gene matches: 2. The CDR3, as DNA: TGCGCCAGCAGCCAAGGGACTAGCGTATCCTACAATGAGCAGTTCTTC. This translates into CASSQGTSVSYNEQFF.

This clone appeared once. The CDR3 coding sequence is TGTGCCAGCAGCCCCTGGGTCAGCCGGGGCGAAGATACGCAGTATTTT. Translating gives CASSPWVSRGEDTQYF. The rearrangement joins TRBV9 to TRBJ2-3; the D call may be TRBD1 or TRBD2 (5 bases each). This CDR3 region has 16 residues. The ends were cut back, 4 bases at V and 5 bases at J, with 20 bases in the middle. CDR1 and CDR2 (germline): SGDLS, YYNGEE.

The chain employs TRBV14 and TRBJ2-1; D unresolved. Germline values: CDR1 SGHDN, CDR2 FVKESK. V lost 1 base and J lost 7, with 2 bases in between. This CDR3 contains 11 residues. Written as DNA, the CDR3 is TGTGCCAGCAGCCAAGGGAATGAGCAGTTCTTC. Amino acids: CASSQGNEQFF. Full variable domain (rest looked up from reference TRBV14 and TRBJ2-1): EAGVTQFPSHSVIEKGQTVTLRCDPISGHDNLYWYRRVMGKEIKFLLHFVKESKQDESGMPNNRFLAERTGGTYSTLKVQPAELEDSGVYFCASSQGNEQFFGPGTRLTVL.

The CDR3 is CASSHSGYQETQYF. DNA of the CDR3: TGCGCCAGCAGCCATTCGGGGTACCAAGAGACCCAGTACTTC. This rearrangement joins TRBV4-1 to TRBJ2-5; tentatively, D is TRBD2 (5 bases). CDR1 is MGHRA and CDR2 is YSYEKL in the germline V gene. Deletions cut 3 bases from V and 0 bases from J, with 8 bases between. The CDR3 runs 14 residues.

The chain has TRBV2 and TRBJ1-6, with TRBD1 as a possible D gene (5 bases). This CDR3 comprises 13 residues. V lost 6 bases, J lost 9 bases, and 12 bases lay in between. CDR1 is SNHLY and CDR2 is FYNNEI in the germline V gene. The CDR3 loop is CASRTGLGSPLHF. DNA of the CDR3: TGTGCCAGCAGAACAGGACTGGGTTCACCCCTCCACTTT.

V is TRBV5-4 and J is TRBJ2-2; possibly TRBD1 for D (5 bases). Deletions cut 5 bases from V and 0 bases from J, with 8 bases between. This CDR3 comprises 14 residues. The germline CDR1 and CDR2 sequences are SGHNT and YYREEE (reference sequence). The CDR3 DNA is TGTGCCAGCAGAGGGGCCGCGAACACCGGGGAGCTGTTTTTT. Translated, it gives CASRGAANTGELFF.